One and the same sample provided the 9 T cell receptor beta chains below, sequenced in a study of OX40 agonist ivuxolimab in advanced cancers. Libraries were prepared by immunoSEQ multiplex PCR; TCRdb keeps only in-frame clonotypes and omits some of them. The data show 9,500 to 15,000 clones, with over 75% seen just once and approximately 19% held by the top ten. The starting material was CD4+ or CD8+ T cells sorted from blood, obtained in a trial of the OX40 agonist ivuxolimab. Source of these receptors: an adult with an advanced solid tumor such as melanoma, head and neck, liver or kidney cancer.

CDR3 bases: TGTGCCAGCAGTTTCCCCGACGGGGGGTCCTCCTACGAGCAGTACTTC. It codes for CASSFPDGGSSYEQYF. The rearrangement uses TRBV27 and TRBJ2-7; TRBD2 matches at 7 bases. The CDR3 loop spans 16 amino acids. V lost 3 bases, J lost 0 bases, and 8 bases stayed unmatched. CDR1 and CDR2 (germline): MNHEY, SMNVEV (reference sequence).

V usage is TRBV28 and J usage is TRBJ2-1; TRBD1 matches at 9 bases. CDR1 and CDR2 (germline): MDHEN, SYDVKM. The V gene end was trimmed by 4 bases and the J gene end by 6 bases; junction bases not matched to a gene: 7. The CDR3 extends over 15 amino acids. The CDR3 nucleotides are TGTGCCAGCAGTTCGTCACAGGGGGCGCGCAATGAGCAGTTCTTC. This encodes CASSSSQGARNEQFF.

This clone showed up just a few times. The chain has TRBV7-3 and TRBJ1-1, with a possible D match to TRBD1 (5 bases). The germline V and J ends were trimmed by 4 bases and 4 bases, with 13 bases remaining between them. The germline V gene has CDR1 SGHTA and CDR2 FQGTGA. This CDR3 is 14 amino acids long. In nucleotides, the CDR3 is TGTGCCAGCAGCTCCCTGGGGGGGGGCACTGAAGCTTTCTTT. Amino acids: CASSSLGGGTEAFF.

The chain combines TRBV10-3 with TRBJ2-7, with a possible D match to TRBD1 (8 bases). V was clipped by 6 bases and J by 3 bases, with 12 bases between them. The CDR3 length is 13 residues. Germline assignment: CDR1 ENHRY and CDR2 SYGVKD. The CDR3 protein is CAIRGGTGYEQYF. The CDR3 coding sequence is TGTGCCATCAGGGGGGGGACAGGCTACGAGCAGTACTTC.

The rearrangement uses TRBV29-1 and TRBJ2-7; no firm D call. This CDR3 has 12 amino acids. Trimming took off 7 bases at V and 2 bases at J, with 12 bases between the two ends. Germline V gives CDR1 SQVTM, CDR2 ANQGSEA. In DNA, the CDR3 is TGCAGCGCCCTGGACCAACCCTACGAGCAGTACTTC. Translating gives CSALDQPYEQYF.

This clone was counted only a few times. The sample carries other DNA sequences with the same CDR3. The CDR3 DNA sequence: TGTGCCAGCGCGGACGGCTATGGCTACACCTTC. This codes for CASADGYGYTF. The V gene is TRBV25-1, the J gene TRBJ1-2; D not certain. This CDR3 spans 11 amino acids. V was trimmed by 8 bases and J by 4 bases, leaving 8 bases between them. Germline V CDR1 and CDR2: MGHDK, SYGVNS.

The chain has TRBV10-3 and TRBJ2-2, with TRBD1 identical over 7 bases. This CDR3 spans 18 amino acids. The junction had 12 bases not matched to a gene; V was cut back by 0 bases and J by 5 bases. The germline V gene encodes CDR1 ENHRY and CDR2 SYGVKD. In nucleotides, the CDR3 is TGTGCCATCAGTGAGTCGGGACAGCCCTCAGGTACTACCGGGGAGCTGTTTTTT. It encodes CAISESGQPSGTTGELFF.

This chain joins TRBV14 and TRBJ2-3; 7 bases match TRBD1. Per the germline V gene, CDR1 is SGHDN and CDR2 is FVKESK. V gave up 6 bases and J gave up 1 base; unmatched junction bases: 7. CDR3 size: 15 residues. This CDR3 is CASRPTGDGTDTQYF. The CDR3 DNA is TGTGCCAGCAGACCAACAGGGGATGGCACAGATACGCAGTATTTT. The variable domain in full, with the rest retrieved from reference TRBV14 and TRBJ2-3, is EAGVTQFPSHSVIEKGQTVTLRCDPISGHDNLYWYRRVMGKEIKFLLHFVKESKQDESGMPNNRFLAERTGGTYSTLKVQPAELEDSGVYFCASRPTGDGTDTQYFGPGTRLTVL.

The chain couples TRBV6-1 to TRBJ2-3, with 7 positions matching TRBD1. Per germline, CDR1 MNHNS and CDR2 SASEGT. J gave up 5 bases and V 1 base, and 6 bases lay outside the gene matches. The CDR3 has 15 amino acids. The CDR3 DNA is TGTGCCAGCAGTGAAGAGGGGGCGAGCGTAGATACGCAGTATTTT. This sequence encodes CASSEEGASVDTQYF.